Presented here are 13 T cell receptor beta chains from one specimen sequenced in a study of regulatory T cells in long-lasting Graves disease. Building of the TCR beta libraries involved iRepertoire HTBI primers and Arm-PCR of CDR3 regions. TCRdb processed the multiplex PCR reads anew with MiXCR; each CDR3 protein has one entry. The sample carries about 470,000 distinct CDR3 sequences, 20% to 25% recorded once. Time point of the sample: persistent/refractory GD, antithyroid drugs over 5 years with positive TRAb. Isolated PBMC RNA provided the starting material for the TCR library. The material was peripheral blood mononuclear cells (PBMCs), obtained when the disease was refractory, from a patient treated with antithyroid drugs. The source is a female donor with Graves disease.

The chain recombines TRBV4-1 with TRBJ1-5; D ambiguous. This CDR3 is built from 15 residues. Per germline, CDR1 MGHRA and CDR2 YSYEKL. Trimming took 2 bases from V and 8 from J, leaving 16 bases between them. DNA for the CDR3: TGCGCCAGCAGCCAACCGGGAAGTCAAGTGGAGCCCCAGCATTTT. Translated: CASSQPGSQVEPQHF.

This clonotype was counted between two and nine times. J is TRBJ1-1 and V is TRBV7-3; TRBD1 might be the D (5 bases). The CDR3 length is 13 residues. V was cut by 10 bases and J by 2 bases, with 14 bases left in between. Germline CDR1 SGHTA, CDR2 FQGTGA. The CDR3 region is CANPRGGNTEAFF. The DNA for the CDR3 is TGTGCCAACCCAAGGGGCGGAAACACTGAAGCTTTCTTT.

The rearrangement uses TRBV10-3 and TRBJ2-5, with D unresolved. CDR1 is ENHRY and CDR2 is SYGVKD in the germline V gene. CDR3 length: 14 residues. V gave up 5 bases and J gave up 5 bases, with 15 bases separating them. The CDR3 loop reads CAISPDTARETQYF. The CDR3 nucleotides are TGTGCCATCAGTCCTGACACCGCGCGGGAGACCCAGTACTTC.

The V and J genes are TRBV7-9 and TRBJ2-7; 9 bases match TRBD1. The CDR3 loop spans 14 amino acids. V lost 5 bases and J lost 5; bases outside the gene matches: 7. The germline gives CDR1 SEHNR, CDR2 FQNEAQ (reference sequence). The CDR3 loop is CASSSPGQGNEQYF. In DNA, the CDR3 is TGTGCCAGCAGCAGTCCGGGACAGGGTAACGAGCAGTACTTC.

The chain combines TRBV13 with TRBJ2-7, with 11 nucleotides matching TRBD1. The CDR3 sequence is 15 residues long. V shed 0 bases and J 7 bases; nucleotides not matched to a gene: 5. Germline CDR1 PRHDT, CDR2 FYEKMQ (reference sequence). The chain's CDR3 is CASSLGDRGLSEQYF. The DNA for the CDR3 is TGTGCCAGCAGCTTAGGGGACAGGGGGCTTTCGGAGCAGTACTTC.

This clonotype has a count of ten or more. The DNA for the CDR3 is TGTGCCAGTAGTTACAGGGCCCTGAACACTGAAGCTTTCTTT. This sequence encodes CASSYRALNTEAFF. V gene TRBV7-9 combines with J gene TRBJ1-1, with a possible D match to TRBD1 (6 bases). The CDR3 has 14 amino acids. In germline, CDR1 is SEHNR, CDR2 FQNEAQ (reference sequence). Trimming shortened V by 9 bases and J by 0 bases, and 14 bases separated the two germline ends. The full variable domain, rest sourced from reference TRBV7-9 and TRBJ1-1, is DTGVSQNPRHKITKRGQNVTFRCDPISEHNRLYWYRQTLGQGPEFLTYFQNEAQLEKSRLLSDRFSAERPKGSFSTLEIQRTEQGDSAMYLCASSYRALNTEAFFGQGTRLTVV.

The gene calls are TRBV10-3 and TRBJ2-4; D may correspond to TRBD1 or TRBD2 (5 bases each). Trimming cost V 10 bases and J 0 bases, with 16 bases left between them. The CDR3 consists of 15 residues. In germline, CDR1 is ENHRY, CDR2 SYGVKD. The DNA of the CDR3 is TGTGCCACCAGCCCGGGGCCCCTAGCCAAAAACATTCAGTACTTC. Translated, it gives CATSPGPLAKNIQYF.

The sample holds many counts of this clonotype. CDR3 in DNA: TGTGCCAGCACTACAACCCTGGGCTACGAGCAGTACTTC. It translates to CASTTTLGYEQYF. This chain joins TRBV12-3 or TRBV12-4 and TRBJ2-7; D uncertain. V lost 7 bases and J lost 3, with 13 bases in between. The length of the CDR3 is 13 residues.

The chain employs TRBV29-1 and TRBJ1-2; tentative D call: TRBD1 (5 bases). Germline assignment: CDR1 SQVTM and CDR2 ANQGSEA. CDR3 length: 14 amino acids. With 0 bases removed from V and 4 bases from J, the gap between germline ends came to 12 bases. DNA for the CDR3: TGCAGCGTTGAAGATCGGGGGGACTTCTATGGCTACACCTTC. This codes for CSVEDRGDFYGYTF.

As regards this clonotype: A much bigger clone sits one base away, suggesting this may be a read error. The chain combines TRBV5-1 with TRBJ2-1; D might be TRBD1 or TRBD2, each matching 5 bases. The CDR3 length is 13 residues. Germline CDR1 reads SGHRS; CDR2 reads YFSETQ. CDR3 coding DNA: TGCACCACCCGGGACCTAACCTACAATGAGCAGTTCTTC. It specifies CTTRDLTYNEQFF.

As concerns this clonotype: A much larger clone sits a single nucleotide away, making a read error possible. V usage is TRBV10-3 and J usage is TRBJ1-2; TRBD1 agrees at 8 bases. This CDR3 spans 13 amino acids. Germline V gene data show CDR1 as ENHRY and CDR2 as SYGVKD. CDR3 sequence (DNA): TGTGCCATCACTCCGGGACAGGACTATGGCCACACCTTC. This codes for CAITPGQDYGHTF.

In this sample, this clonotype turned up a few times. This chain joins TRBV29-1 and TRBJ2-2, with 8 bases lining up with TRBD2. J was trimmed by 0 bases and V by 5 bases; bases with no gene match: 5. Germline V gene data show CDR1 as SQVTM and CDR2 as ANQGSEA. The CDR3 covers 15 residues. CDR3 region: CSVPRGGTNTGELFF. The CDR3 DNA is TGCAGCGTTCCTCGGGGGGGAACGAACACCGGGGAGCTGTTTTTT.

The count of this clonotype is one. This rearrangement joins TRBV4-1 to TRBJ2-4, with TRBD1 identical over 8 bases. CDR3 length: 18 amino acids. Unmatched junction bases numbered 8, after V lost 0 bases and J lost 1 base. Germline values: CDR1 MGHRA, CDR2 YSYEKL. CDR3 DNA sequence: TGCGCCAGCAGCCAAGATACAAGGCAGGGGGCTGCCAAAAACATTCAGTACTTC. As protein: CASSQDTRQGAAKNIQYF.